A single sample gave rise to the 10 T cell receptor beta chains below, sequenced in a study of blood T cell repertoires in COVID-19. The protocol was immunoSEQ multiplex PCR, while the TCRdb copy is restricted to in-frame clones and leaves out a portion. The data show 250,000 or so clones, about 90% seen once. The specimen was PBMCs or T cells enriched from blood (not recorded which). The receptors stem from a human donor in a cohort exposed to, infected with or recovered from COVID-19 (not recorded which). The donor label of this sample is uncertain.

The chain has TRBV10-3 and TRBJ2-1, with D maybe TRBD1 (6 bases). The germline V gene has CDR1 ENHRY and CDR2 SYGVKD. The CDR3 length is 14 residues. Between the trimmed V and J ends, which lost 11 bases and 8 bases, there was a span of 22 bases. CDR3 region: CAPPPTPQGDEQFF. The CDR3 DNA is TGTGCCCCCCCACCCACACCACAGGGCGATGAGCAGTTCTTC.

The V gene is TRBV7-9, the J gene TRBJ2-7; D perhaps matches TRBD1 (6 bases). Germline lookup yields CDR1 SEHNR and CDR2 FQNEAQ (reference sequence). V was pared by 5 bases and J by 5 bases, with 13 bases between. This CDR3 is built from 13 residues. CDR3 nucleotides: TGTGCCAGCAGCGCCACAGGGCGCAACGAGCAGTACTTC. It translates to CASSATGRNEQYF. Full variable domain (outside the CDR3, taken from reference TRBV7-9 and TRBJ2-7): DTGVSQNPRHKITKRGQNVTFRCDPISEHNRLYWYRQTLGQGPEFLTYFQNEAQLEKSRLLSDRFSAERPKGSFSTLEIQRTEQGDSAMYLCASSATGRNEQYFGPGTRLTVT.

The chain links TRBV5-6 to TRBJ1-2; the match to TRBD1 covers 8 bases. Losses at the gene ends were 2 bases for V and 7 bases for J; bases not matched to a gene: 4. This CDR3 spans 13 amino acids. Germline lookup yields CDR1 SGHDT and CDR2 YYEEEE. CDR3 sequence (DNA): TGTGCCAGCAGCTTAGACAGGGGAAGTGGCTACACCTTC. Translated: CASSLDRGSGYTF.

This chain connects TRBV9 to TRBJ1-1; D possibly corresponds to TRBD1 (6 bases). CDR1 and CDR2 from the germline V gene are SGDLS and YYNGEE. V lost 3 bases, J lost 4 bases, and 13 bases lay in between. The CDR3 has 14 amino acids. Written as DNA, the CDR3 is TGTGCCAGCAGCGGCGAGCAGGGGATCACTGAAGCTTTCTTT. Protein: CASSGEQGITEAFF.

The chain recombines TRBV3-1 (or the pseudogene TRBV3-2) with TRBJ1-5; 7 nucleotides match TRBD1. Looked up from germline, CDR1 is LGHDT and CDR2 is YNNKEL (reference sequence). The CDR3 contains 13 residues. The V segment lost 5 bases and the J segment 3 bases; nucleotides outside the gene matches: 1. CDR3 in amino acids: CASSRGLNQPQHF. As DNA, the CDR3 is TGTGCCAGCAGCAGGGGGCTCAATCAGCCCCAGCATTTT.

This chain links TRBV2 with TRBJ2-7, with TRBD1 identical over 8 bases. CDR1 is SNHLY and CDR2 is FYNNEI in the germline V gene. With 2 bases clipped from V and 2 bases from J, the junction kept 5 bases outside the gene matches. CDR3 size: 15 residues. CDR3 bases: TGTGCCAGCAGTGAACCCGGGACAGGAGCCTACGAGCAGTACTTC. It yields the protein CASSEPGTGAYEQYF.

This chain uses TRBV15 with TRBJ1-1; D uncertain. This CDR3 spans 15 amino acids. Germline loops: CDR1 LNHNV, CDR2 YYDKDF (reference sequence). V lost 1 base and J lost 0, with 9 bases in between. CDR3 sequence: CATSRVGSMNTEAFF. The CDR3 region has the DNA TGTGCCACCAGCAGAGTGGGCTCGATGAACACTGAAGCTTTCTTT.

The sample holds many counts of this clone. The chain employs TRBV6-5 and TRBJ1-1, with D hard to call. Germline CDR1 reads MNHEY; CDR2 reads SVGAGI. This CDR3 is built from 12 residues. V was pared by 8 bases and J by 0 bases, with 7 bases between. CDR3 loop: CASPTLNTEAFF. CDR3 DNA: TGTGCCAGCCCGACACTGAACACTGAAGCTTTCTTT.

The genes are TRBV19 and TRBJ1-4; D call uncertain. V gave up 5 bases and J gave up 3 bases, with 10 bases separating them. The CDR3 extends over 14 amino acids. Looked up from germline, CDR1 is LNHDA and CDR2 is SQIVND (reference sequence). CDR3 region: CASSDWAANEKLFF. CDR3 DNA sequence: TGTGCCAGTAGTGATTGGGCAGCTAATGAAAAACTGTTTTTT.

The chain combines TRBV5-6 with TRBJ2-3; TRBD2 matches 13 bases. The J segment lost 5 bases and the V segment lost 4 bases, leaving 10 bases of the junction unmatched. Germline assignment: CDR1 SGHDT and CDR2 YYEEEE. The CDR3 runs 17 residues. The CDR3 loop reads CASSPGTSGDQEDTQYF. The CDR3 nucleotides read TGTGCCAGCAGCCCCGGGACTAGCGGGGACCAAGAAGATACGCAGTATTTT.